This TCR beta chain was profiled in a study of T-cell reconstitution after alpha-beta-depleted transplantation in children. The study's findings and limits: About two months after transplant, alpha-beta T cells reportedly came from several hundred expanded graft clones. By one year post-transplant, T-cell counts and diversity largely arose from T cells that were newly produced. Certain patients had high TCRbeta diversity at day 60, and it came from recipient T cells and thymic progenitors that survived.

This clonotype occurred many times. No antigen is known for it. A TCRbeta library incorporating unique molecular identifiers was prepared. TCRdb processed the PCR reads anew with MiXCR; each CDR3 protein has one entry. The sample contains roughly 160,000 distinct CDR3 sequences, roughly 10% of which appear only once. The ends lost 3 bases at V and 2 bases at J; junction bases unmatched: 7. The CDR3 has 15 residues. Germline V gene lookup returns CDR1 DFQATT and CDR2 SNEGSKA (reference sequence). The J gene is TRBJ2-3, the V gene TRBV20-1, with TRBD2 identical over 8 bases. This receptor was identified in a boy under 10 years old with acute myeloid leukemia, due to receive a stem cell transplant. Specimen: PBMCs, collected before TCRalphabeta/CD19-depleted stem cell transplant. The DNA of the CDR3 is TGCAGTGCTAGTCGGGGGGGGTCCTACACAGATACGCAGTATTTT. Translation: CSASRGGSYTDTQYF.